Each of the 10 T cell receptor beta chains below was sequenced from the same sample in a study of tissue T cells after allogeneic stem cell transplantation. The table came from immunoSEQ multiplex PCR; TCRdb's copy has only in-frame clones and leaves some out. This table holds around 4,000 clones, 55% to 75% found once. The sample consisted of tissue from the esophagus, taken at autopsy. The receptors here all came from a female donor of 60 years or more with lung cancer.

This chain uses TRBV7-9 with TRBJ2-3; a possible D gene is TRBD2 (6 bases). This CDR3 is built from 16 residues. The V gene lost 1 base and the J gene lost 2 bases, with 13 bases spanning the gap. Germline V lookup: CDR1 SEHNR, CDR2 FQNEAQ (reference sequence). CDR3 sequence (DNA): TGTGCCAGCAGCTTAGGCCTAGCGCGAATCACAGATACGCAGTATTTT. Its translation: CASSLGLARITDTQYF. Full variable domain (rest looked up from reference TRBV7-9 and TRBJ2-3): DTGVSQNPRHKITKRGQNVTFRCDPISEHNRLYWYRQTLGQGPEFLTYFQNEAQLEKSRLLSDRFSAERPKGSFSTLEIQRTEQGDSAMYLCASSLGLARITDTQYFGPGTRLTVL.

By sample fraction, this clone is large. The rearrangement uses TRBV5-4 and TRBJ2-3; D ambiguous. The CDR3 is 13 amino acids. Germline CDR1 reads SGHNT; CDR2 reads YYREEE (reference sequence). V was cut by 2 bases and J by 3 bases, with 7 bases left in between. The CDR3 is CASSFRVTDTQYF. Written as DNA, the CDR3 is TGTGCCAGCAGCTTTCGGGTTACAGATACGCAGTATTTT.

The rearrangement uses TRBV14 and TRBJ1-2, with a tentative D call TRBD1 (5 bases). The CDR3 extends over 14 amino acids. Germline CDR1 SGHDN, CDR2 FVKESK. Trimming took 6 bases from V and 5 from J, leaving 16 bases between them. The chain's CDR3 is CASSLGFWGYGYTF. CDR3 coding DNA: TGTGCCAGCAGTCTGGGGTTCTGGGGGTATGGCTACACCTTC.

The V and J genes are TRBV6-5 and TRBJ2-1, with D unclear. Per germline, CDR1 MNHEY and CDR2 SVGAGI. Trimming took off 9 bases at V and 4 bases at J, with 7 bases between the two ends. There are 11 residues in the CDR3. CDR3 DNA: TGTGCCAGTTCTATTTACAATGAGCAGTTCTTC. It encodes CASSIYNEQFF.

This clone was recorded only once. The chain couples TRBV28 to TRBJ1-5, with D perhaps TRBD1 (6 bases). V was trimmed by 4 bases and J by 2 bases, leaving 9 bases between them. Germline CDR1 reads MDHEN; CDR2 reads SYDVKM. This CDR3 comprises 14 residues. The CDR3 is CASSWNRGNQPQHF. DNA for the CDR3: TGTGCCAGCAGTTGGAACAGGGGCAATCAGCCCCAGCATTTT.

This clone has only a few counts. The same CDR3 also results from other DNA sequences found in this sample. DNA of the CDR3: TGTGCCAGCAGCTTAACTCCCCAAGAGACCCAGTACTTC. Translation gives CASSLTPQETQYF. This chain connects TRBV7-2 to TRBJ2-5; D is unresolved. CDR3 length: 13 residues. Germline CDR1 reads SGHTA; CDR2 reads FQGNSA. The ends were cut back, 2 bases at V and 1 base at J, with 5 bases in the middle. The full variable domain, in which reference TRBV7-2 and TRBJ2-5 provide the parts outside the CDR3, is GAGVSQSPSNKVTEKGKDVELRCDPISGHTALYWYRQSLGQGLEFLIYFQGNSAPDKSGLPSDRFSAERTGGSVSTLTIQRTQQEDSAVYLCASSLTPQETQYFGPGTRLLVL.

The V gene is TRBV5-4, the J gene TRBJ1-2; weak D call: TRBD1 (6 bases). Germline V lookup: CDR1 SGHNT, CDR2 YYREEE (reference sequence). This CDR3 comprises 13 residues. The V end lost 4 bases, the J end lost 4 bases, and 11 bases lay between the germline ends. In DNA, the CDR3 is TGTGCCAGCAGCCCCGGACAGCTCTATGGCTACACCTTC. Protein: CASSPGQLYGYTF.

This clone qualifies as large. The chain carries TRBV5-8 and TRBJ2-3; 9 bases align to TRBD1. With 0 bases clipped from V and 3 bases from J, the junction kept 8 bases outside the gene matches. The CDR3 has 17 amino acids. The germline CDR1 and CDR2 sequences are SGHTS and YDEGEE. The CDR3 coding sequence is TGTGCCAGCAGCTTGGACTGGGACAGGGATTCGACAGATACGCAGTATTTT. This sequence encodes CASSLDWDRDSTDTQYF.

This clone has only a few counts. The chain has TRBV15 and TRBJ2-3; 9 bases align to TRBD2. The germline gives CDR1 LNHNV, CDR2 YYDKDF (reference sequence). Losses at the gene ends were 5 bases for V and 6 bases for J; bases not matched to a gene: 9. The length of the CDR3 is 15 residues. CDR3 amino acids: CATSARSGGRDTQYF. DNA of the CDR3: TGTGCCACCAGCGCCAGGAGCGGGGGGAGGGATACGCAGTATTTT.

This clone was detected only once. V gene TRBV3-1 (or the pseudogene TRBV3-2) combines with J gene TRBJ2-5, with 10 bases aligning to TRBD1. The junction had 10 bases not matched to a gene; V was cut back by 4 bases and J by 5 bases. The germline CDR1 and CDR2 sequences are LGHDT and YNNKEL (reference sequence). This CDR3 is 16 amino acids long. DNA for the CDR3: TGTGCCAGCAGCCCGTTAACGACAGGGGGCAGGGAGACCCAGTACTTC. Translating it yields CASSPLTTGGRETQYF.